This TCR beta chain stems from a study of T cell responses to AZD1222 COVID-19 vaccine. General study points: Recipients of two AZD1222 doses showed rising Spike-specific TCR breadth and depth. Nearly half of spike-specific TCRs reportedly target unmutated variant regions. Baseline seropositives among AZD1222 recipients totaled only 5 or 6. Most donors were white British, females outnumbered males, and clonal diversity was possibly underestimated.

The CDR3 has 14 amino acids. V lost 5 bases and J lost 7; bases outside the gene matches: 6. Looked up from germline, CDR1 is SGHAT and CDR2 is FQDESV (reference sequence). Regarding this clone: The antigen remains unidentified.

Clones were sequenced by immunoSEQ multiplex PCR, and TCRdb holds only the in-frame ones, with some missing. Of just under 95,000 clones detected, 65% to 90% appear once; the ten largest clones hold roughly 10%. The rearrangement joins TRBV11-1 to TRBJ2-1; 9 positions match TRBD2. Sample: peripheral blood, taken on day 0 of AZD1222 vaccination. The sequence derives from an adult in good health. The DNA for the CDR3 is TGTGCCAGCAGCCTACTAGCGGGTGGGAATGAGCAGTTCTTC. It specifies CASSLLAGGNEQFF. The entire variable domain, with the rest obtained from reference TRBV11-1 and TRBJ2-1, is as follows: EAEVAQSPRYKITEKSQAVAFWCDPISGHATLYWYRQILGQGPELLVQFQDESVVDDSQLPKDRFSAERLKGVDSTLKIQPAELGDSAMYLCASSLLAGGNEQFFGPGTRLTVL.